This T cell receptor beta chain comes out of a study of blood T cell repertoires in COVID-19. Whole-study context: COVID-19 samples from acute and convalescent phases originated in the United States, Italy and Spain. Sample material is recorded as cDNA or gDNA derived from T cells, B-cell-depleted T cells, or PBMCs.

The CDR3 sequence is 16 residues long. V was pared by 4 bases and J by 7 bases, with 7 bases of the junction left unmatched. Germline V lookup: CDR1 MNHNY, CDR2 SVGAGI (reference sequence). Original processing methods: Reference gene primers were amplified, and this amplification served to estimate nucleated cell counts. This table comes from immunoSEQ multiplex PCR, and its TCRdb copy is limited to in-frame clones, with some not included. V and J calls and clone size follow that table, whereas D and trimming were derived from the DNA. Among tens of thousands of clones, 65% to 90% were seen once, and the ten largest hold around 2.8%.

The sequenced sample was peripheral blood. The sequence came from an older woman with acute or convalescent COVID-19. The chain is built from TRBV6-6 and TRBJ2-1; 13 nucleotides agree with TRBD2. The CDR3 DNA is TGTGCCAGCAGTTTCCGGACTAGCGGGGGTGATAATGAGCAGTTCTTC. It yields the protein CASSFRTSGGDNEQFF.